Each of the 32 T cell receptor beta chains below was sequenced from the same sample in a study of blood T cell repertoires in COVID-19. Clones were read by immunoSEQ multiplex PCR, and TCRdb kept only the in-frame ones, dropping some. The table records a few hundred thousand clones, around 89% of them present only once. Specimen: PBMCs or T cells enriched from blood (not recorded which). Source of these receptors: a woman in her forties who had recovered from COVID-19.

The chain links TRBV2 to TRBJ2-3; maybe TRBD2 (6 bases). The V and J ends lost 5 bases and 4 bases respectively, with 19 bases between them. Germline V gene lookup returns CDR1 SNHLY and CDR2 FYNNEI. The CDR3 consists of 16 residues. The CDR3 DNA is TGTGCCAGCAGTCCCCAGCCCGCGGGGATCCCAGATACGCAGTATTTT. Amino acids: CASSPQPAGIPDTQYF.

The genes are TRBV30 and TRBJ1-2; D gene ambiguous. The CDR3 totals 11 residues. Germline lookup yields CDR1 GTSNPN and CDR2 SVGIG (reference sequence). V lost 4 bases, J lost 1 base, and 4 bases lay in between. The CDR3 loop is CAWTLNYGYTF. DNA of the CDR3: TGTGCCTGGACACTTAACTATGGCTACACCTTC.

The chain uses TRBV19 and TRBJ2-7; possibly TRBD2 for D (5 bases). The CDR3 loop spans 16 amino acids. V lost 5 bases and J 0 bases, leaving 17 bases between the germline ends. Germline V gene lookup returns CDR1 LNHDA and CDR2 SQIVND (reference sequence). The DNA of the CDR3 is TGTGCCAGTAGTCCCCGGGGTAGGGTTAGCTCCTACGAGCAGTACTTC. Encoded protein: CASSPRGRVSSYEQYF.

This rearrangement joins TRBV3-1 (or the pseudogene TRBV3-2) to TRBJ1-1; D is ambiguous. V was cut by 1 base and J by 3 bases, with 6 bases left in between. The CDR3 length is 13 residues. Germline V gene lookup returns CDR1 LGHDT and CDR2 YNNKEL (reference sequence). The chain's CDR3 is CASSQAEYTEAFF. The CDR3 DNA follows: TGTGCCAGCAGCCAAGCGGAGTACACTGAAGCTTTCTTT.

Comments on this clone: The sample has other DNA sequences that encode this CDR3 too. V and J are TRBV30 and TRBJ1-1, with D unresolved. V dropped 3 bases and J dropped 1 base, with 12 bases sitting between them. Per the germline V gene, CDR1 is GTSNPN and CDR2 is SVGIG (reference sequence). This CDR3 spans 14 amino acids. The CDR3 DNA reads as TGTGCCTGGAGGACCGGGAAGGGGAACACTGAAGCTTTCTTT. Its protein product is CAWRTGKGNTEAFF.

The rearrangement links TRBV2 to TRBJ1-5; D is uncertain. Germline lookup yields CDR1 SNHLY and CDR2 FYNNEI. V was trimmed by 0 bases and J by 1 base, leaving 13 bases between them. There are 17 residues in the CDR3. The chain's CDR3 is CASSEAPRPGSNQPQHF. DNA for the CDR3: TGTGCCAGCAGTGAAGCGCCCCGTCCGGGGAGCAATCAGCCCCAGCATTTT.

This chain joins TRBV28 and TRBJ2-1; 7 positions match TRBD2. Germline CDR1 is MDHEN and CDR2 is SYDVKM. The CDR3 length is 15 residues. J lost 2 bases, V lost 7 bases, and 8 bases had no gene match. The CDR3 DNA is TGTGCCAGCAATCCTGGCGGGGGAACCTACAATGAGCAGTTCTTC. Protein product: CASNPGGGTYNEQFF.

This rearrangement joins TRBV2 to TRBJ2-2, with a possible D match to TRBD1 (6 bases). Per germline, CDR1 SNHLY and CDR2 FYNNEI. CDR3 length equals 16 residues. V lost 6 bases and J 0 bases, leaving 14 bases between the germline ends. The CDR3 DNA reads as TGTGCCAGCAGGCAACAGGGATCCGCGAACACCGGGGAGCTGTTTTTT. Translating it yields CASRQQGSANTGELFF. The variable domain in full, completed from reference TRBV2 and TRBJ2-2, reads EPEVTQTPSHQVTQMGQEVILRCVPISNHLYFYWYRQILGQKVEFLVSFYNNEISEKSEIFDDQFSVERPDGSNFTLKIRSTKLEDSAMYFCASRQQGSANTGELFFGEGSRLTVL.

The rearrangement links TRBV28 to TRBJ2-5, with D possibly being TRBD2 (5 bases). CDR3 size: 15 residues. Germline lookup yields CDR1 MDHEN and CDR2 SYDVKM. The V gene lost 5 bases and the J gene lost 5 bases, with 18 bases spanning the gap. Written as DNA, the CDR3 is TGTGCCAGCAGTGAGAGCGGATCCCCACCGGAGACCCAGTACTTC. This gives the protein CASSESGSPPETQYF.

This clone was seen just once. The genes are TRBV4-3 and TRBJ1-4; D unresolved. V was cut by 0 bases and J by 5 bases, with 10 bases left in between. Germline loops: CDR1 LGHNA, CDR2 YSLEER. The CDR3 extends over 15 amino acids. Here the CDR3 reads CASSQDRQTNEKLFF. The CDR3 DNA follows: TGCGCCAGCAGCCAAGATCGGCAGACAAATGAAAAACTGTTTTTT.

The rearrangement joins TRBV4-1 to TRBJ1-4; D is undetermined. Trimming took 6 bases from V and 8 from J, leaving 13 bases between them. From germline, CDR1 is MGHRA and CDR2 YSYEKL. There are 13 residues in the CDR3. The CDR3 DNA reads TGCGCCAGCAGAGAAATCCCCGAGGAAAAACTGTTTTTT. Translating gives CASREIPEEKLFF.

J is TRBJ2-7 and V is TRBV30, with 10 positions matching TRBD1. There are 15 residues in the CDR3. The V segment lost 3 bases and the J segment 1 base; nucleotides outside the gene matches: 6. Looked up from germline, CDR1 is GTSNPN and CDR2 is SVGIG (reference sequence). This CDR3 is CAWSVWDRGSYEQYF. The CDR3 DNA is TGTGCCTGGAGCGTCTGGGACAGGGGTTCCTACGAGCAGTACTTC.

The chain joins TRBV7-9 to TRBJ1-4, with D uncertain. Between the trimmed V and J ends, which lost 4 bases and 7 bases, there was a span of 10 bases. The CDR3 contains 13 residues. From germline, CDR1 is SEHNR and CDR2 FQNEAQ (reference sequence). The CDR3 DNA reads TGTGCCAGCAGCTCGCCAGAGGGTGAAAAACTGTTTTTT. Amino acid sequence: CASSSPEGEKLFF.

The V and J genes are TRBV7-2 and TRBJ2-5, with D possibly being TRBD1 (6 bases). The CDR3 extends over 17 amino acids. Germline loops: CDR1 SGHTA, CDR2 FQGNSA. Trimming removed 3 bases from V and 2 bases from J, with 19 bases in between. CDR3 DNA sequence: TGTGCCAGCAGCTTGAGGGGGTTCGGGACACCACAAGAGACCCAGTACTTC. It specifies CASSLRGFGTPQETQYF.

This chain uses TRBV9 with TRBJ1-2, with TRBD1 identical over 8 bases. Unmatched junction bases numbered 8, after V lost 3 bases and J lost 7 bases. Germline loops: CDR1 SGDLS, CDR2 YYNGEE. The CDR3 length is 14 residues. The CDR3 coding sequence is TGTGCCAGCAGCGAAACCGACAGGGGTCGTGGCTACACCTTC. Its protein is CASSETDRGRGYTF.

The chain recombines TRBV5-1 with TRBJ2-7; D gene ambiguous. The CDR3 covers 13 residues. Germline CDR1 SGHRS, CDR2 YFSETQ. The V end lost 0 bases, the J end lost 5 bases, and 9 bases lay between the germline ends. Here the CDR3 reads CASSLGTRNEQYF. The CDR3 coding sequence is TGCGCCAGCAGCTTGGGTACCAGAAACGAGCAGTACTTC.

This sequence joins TRBV19 and TRBJ1-3, with 7 bases aligning to TRBD1. V shed 6 bases, J shed 4 bases, and the junction held 6 bases outside the gene matches. Germline CDR1 is LNHDA and CDR2 is SQIVND (reference sequence). This CDR3 contains 14 residues. The CDR3 region has the DNA TGTGCCAGTAGGACAGGGACTGACGGAAACACCATATATTTT. This encodes CASRTGTDGNTIYF.

The count of this clone is one. The chain carries TRBV15 and TRBJ1-1; TRBD1 is a possible D gene (5 bases). The CDR3 has 14 residues. CDR1 and CDR2 (germline): LNHNV, YYDKDF (reference sequence). The V end lost 0 bases, the J end lost 1 base, and 6 bases lay between the germline ends. The CDR3 sequence: CATSRDGGNTEAFF. CDR3 nucleotides: TGTGCCACCAGCAGAGACGGGGGGAACACTGAAGCTTTCTTT.

The chain employs TRBV9 and TRBJ2-3; TRBD2 might be the D (6 bases). There are 17 residues in the CDR3. The germline V and J ends were trimmed by 0 bases and 4 bases, with 18 bases remaining between them. CDR1 and CDR2 from the germline V gene are SGDLS and YYNGEE. This CDR3 is CASSVAITGVYADTQYF. The CDR3 DNA follows: TGTGCCAGCAGCGTAGCTATCACGGGAGTTTACGCAGATACGCAGTATTTT. The full variable domain, completed using reference TRBV9 and TRBJ2-3, is DSGVTQTPKHLITATGQRVTLRCSPRSGDLSVYWYQQSLDQGLQFLIQYYNGEERAKGNILERFSAQQFPDLHSELNLSSLELGDSALYFCASSVAITGVYADTQYFGPGTRLTVL.

The rearrangement joins TRBV7-2 to TRBJ2-3; D is perhaps TRBD2 (6 bases). With 5 bases removed from V and 2 bases from J, the gap between germline ends came to 14 bases. CDR3 length equals 15 residues. The V gene's germline CDR1 is SGHTA and CDR2 FQGNSA. In DNA form, the CDR3 reads TGTGCCAGCAGCGGGCGGGCGGGATCCACAGATACGCAGTATTTT. This gives the protein CASSGRAGSTDTQYF.

This clone occurred a few times. Its ends do not fully match the called genes, so a read error is possible. The chain links TRBV18 to TRBJ2-4; 7 bases align to TRBD1. CDR3 length equals 15 residues. Per germline, CDR1 KGHSH and CDR2 LQKENI. The CDR3 DNA follows: TGTGCCAGCTCGCCACAGGGGTCGGCCAAAAACATTCAGTACTTC. It yields the protein CASSPQGSAKNIQYF.

This sequence joins TRBV7-3 and TRBJ1-1; weak D call: TRBD1 (6 bases). Germline V gene data show CDR1 as SGHTA and CDR2 as FQGTGA. Trimming stripped 5 bases from V and 8 bases from J, with 18 bases between. The CDR3 totals 14 residues. CDR3 amino acids: CASSPAPATGEAFF. CDR3 DNA: TGTGCCAGCAGCCCAGCGCCCGCAACAGGGGAAGCTTTCTTT.

With respect to this clone: A junction end diverges from the germline sequence, so it may reflect a read error. The chain couples TRBV7-7 to TRBJ2-3; 12 bases agree with TRBD2. There are 15 residues in the CDR3. From germline, CDR1 is SSHAT and CDR2 FNYEAQ (reference sequence). The CDR3 DNA reads as TGTGCTAGCAGCCCTAGCGGGAGGGTGGCAGATACGCAGTATTTT. Translation: CASSPSGRVADTQYF.

The V gene is TRBV7-9, the J gene TRBJ2-2; weak D call: TRBD2 (6 bases). The CDR3 is 16 amino acids. CDR1 is SEHNR and CDR2 is FQNEAQ in the germline V gene (reference sequence). Between the trimmed V and J ends, which lost 1 base and 3 bases, there was a span of 12 bases. The CDR3 region is CASSLVTGSYTGELFF. The CDR3 DNA is TGTGCCAGCAGCTTAGTAACCGGGAGTTACACCGGGGAGCTGTTTTTT.

The chain is built from TRBV24-1 and TRBJ1-4; TRBD1 matches 11 bases. The trim removed 9 bases at V and 8 bases at J, leaving 4 bases unmatched. Germline V CDR1 and CDR2: KGHDR, SFDVKD. This CDR3 is 13 amino acids long. The CDR3 reads CATGDRGIEKLFF. As DNA, the CDR3 is TGTGCCACCGGGGACAGGGGGATAGAAAAACTGTTTTTT.

This clone is a singleton in its sample. The chain has TRBV24-1 and TRBJ2-3; a weak D match, TRBD1 (5 bases). CDR3 length: 14 residues. CDR1 and CDR2 from the germline V gene are KGHDR and SFDVKD. Trimming took 3 bases from V and 3 from J, leaving 9 bases between them. The CDR3 DNA is TGTGCCACCAGTGATGACAGACAGACAGATACGCAGTATTTT. It yields the protein CATSDDRQTDTQYF.

J is TRBJ2-3 and V is TRBV6-5; the D is unclear. CDR1 is MNHEY and CDR2 is SVGAGI in the germline V gene. This CDR3 is 11 amino acids long. V was trimmed by 5 bases and J by 6 bases, leaving 6 bases between them. The CDR3 here is CASSQSDTQYF. The CDR3 DNA sequence: TGTGCCAGCAGTCAAAGCGATACGCAGTATTTT.

The rearrangement uses TRBV29-1 and TRBJ2-1, with D possibly being TRBD1 (6 bases). The CDR3 runs 13 residues. With 6 bases removed from V and 4 bases from J, the gap between germline ends came to 13 bases. Germline lookup yields CDR1 SQVTM and CDR2 ANQGSEA. The CDR3 region is CSVKDRQYNEQFF. In DNA, the CDR3 is TGCAGCGTGAAGGACAGACAATACAATGAGCAGTTCTTC.

The chain carries TRBV7-8 and TRBJ2-7; 7 nucleotides agree with TRBD1. V was pared by 5 bases and J by 0 bases, with 10 bases of the junction left unmatched. Germline CDR1 SGHVS, CDR2 FQNEAQ. This CDR3 has 16 amino acids. The CDR3 reads CASSHGTDKSSYEQYF. CDR3 DNA sequence: TGTGCCAGCAGCCACGGGACAGATAAGAGCTCCTACGAGCAGTACTTC.

This clone has more than one count but fewer than ten. The chain employs TRBV6-5 and TRBJ2-7; 8 nucleotides agree with TRBD1. V lost 9 bases to trimming and J lost 0 bases; unmatched junction nucleotides: 7. The CDR3 spans 14 residues. CDR1 MNHEY and CDR2 SVGAGI come from the germline V gene. As DNA, the CDR3 is TGTGCCAGGGACAGGGATCCCCGCTCCTACGAGCAGTACTTC. Its protein is CARDRDPRSYEQYF.

The chain has TRBV5-6 and TRBJ2-3; 8 nucleotides agree with TRBD1. Germline trimming cut 2 bases from V and 5 bases from J; bases unmatched to any gene: 4. CDR1 and CDR2 from the germline V gene are SGHDT and YYEEEE. The length of the CDR3 is 14 residues. CDR3 amino acids: CASSFAGGRDTQYF. DNA of the CDR3: TGTGCCAGCAGCTTTGCAGGGGGCAGAGATACGCAGTATTTT.

This rearrangement joins TRBV7-9 to TRBJ2-2; no definite D call. Germline CDR1 reads SEHNR; CDR2 reads FQNEAQ (reference sequence). Trimming removed 0 bases from V and 4 bases from J, with 3 bases in between. This CDR3 has 13 amino acids. CDR3 amino acids: CASSLASTGELFF. For the CDR3, the DNA is TGTGCCAGCAGCTTAGCCAGCACCGGGGAGCTGTTTTTT. Supplemented by reference TRBV7-9 and TRBJ2-2, the full variable domain reads DTGVSQNPRHKITKRGQNVTFRCDPISEHNRLYWYRQTLGQGPEFLTYFQNEAQLEKSRLLSDRFSAERPKGSFSTLEIQRTEQGDSAMYLCASSLASTGELFFGEGSRLTVL.